Sequencing of this TCR beta chain was carried out in a study of cytomegalovirus exposure and HLA in healthy donors. The PCR made use of 60 Vbeta and 13 Jbeta primers. Method: immunoSEQ multiplex PCR; TCRdb's copy keeps in-frame clones and lacks some. The sample lists some 220,000 clones; approximately 84% were seen once. The germline V gene has CDR1 SGHTA and CDR2 FQGNSA. The V and J ends lost 4 bases and 3 bases respectively, with 16 bases between them. CDR3 length: 16 amino acids. Points from the study as a whole: A later analysis reportedly found fewer N-insertions in an Asian-associated ancestry cluster than the roughly 700-donor mean. It was taken for granted in presence/absence analyses that sequencing depth across donors was roughly uniform. Per a prior analysis, the majority of TCR beta V segments were productive roughly 87% or roughly 30% of the time. Common viral pathogens were later found to be apparently linked to several of the most significant clusters.

Comment on this clone: Its antigen is unknown.

The source material was PBMCs. The chain carries TRBV7-2 and TRBJ1-5; D not certain. This TCR derives from a woman between 40 and 50 years old in good health and CMV-seronegative. CDR3 DNA: TGTGCCAGCAGCTCGGCCGGGATCCCTACCAATCAGCCCCAGCATTTT. This sequence encodes CASSSAGIPTNQPQHF.